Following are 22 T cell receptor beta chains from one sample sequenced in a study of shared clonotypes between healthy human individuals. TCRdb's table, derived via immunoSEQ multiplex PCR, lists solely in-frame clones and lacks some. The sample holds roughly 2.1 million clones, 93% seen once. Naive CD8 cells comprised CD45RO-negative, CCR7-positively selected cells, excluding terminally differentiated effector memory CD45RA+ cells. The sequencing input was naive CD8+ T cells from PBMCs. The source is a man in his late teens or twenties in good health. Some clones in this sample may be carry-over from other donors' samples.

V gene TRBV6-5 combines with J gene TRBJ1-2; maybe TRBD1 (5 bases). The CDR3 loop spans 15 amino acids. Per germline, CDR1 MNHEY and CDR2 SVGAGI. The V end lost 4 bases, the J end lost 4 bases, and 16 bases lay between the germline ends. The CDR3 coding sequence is TGTGCCAGCAGTTGCTCCAGGGTTTCTTGCTATGGCTACACCTTC. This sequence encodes CASSCSRVSCYGYTF.

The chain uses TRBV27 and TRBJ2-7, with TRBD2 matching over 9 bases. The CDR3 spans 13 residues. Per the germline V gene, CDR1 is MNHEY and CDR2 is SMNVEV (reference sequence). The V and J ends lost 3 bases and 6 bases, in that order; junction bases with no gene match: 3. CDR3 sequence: CASSFGTSPEQYF. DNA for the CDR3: TGTGCCAGCAGTTTTGGGACTAGCCCCGAGCAGTACTTC.

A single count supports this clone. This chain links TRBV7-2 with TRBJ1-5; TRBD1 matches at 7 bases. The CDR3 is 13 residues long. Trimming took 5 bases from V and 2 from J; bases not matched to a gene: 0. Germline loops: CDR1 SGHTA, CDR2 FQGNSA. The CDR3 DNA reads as TGTGCCAGCAGCGACAGGGGCAATCAGCCCCAGCATTTT. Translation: CASSDRGNQPQHF.

The CDR3 sequence is CSAARASGWADTQYF. The CDR3 DNA reads TGCAGCGCGGCCCGGGCGTCCGGGTGGGCAGATACGCAGTATTTT. The chain combines TRBV29-1 with TRBJ2-3; no clear D. The CDR3 spans 15 residues. Trimming cost V 7 bases and J 4 bases, with 21 bases left between them. Per germline, CDR1 SQVTM and CDR2 ANQGSEA.

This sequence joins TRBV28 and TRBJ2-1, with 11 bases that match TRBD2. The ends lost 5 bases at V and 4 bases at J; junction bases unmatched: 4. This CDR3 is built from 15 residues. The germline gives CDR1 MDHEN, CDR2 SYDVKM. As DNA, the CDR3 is TGTGCCAGCAGTCAGGGACTAGCGGAATACAATGAGCAGTTCTTC. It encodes CASSQGLAEYNEQFF.

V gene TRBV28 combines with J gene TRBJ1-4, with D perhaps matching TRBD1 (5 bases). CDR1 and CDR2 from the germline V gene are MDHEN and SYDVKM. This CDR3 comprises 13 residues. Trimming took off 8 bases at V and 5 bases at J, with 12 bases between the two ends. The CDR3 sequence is CASSSQGNEKLFF. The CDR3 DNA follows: TGTGCCAGCTCCAGTCAGGGAAATGAAAAACTGTTTTTT.

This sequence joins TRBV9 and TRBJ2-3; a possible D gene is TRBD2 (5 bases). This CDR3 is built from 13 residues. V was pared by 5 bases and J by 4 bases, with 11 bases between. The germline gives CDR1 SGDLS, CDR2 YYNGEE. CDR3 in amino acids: CASSAEGADTQYF. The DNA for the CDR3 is TGTGCCAGCAGTGCAGAGGGAGCAGATACGCAGTATTTT.

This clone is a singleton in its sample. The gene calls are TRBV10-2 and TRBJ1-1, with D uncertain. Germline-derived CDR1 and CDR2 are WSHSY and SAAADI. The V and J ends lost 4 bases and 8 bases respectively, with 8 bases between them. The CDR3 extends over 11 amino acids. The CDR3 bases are TGCGCCAGCAGTGCCGCCGGCGAAGCTTTCTTT. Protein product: CASSAAGEAFF.

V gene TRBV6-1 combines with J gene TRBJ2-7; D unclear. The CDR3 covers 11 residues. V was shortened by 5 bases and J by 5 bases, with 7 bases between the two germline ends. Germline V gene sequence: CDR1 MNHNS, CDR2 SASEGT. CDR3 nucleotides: TGTGCCAGCAGTTACGCCCACGAGCAGTACTTC. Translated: CASSYAHEQYF.

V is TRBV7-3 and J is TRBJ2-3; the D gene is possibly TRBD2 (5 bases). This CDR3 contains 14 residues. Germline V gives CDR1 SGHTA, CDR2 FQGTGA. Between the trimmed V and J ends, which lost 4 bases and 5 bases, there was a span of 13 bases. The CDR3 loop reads CASSSVGSGDTQYF. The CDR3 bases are TGTGCCAGCAGCTCGGTTGGGAGTGGAGATACGCAGTATTTT.

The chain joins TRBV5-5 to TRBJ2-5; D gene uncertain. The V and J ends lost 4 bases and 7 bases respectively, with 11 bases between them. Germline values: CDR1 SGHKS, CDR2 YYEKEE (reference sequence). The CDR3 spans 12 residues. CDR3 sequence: CASSGEWGTQYF. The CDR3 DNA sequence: TGTGCCAGCAGCGGTGAATGGGGGACCCAGTACTTC.

For the CDR3, the DNA is TGTGCCAGCAGTCTATGGGCGGGGCAAACTAGCACAGATACGCAGTATTTT. Amino acid sequence: CASSLWAGQTSTDTQYF. The chain has TRBV2 and TRBJ2-3; D possibly corresponds to TRBD2 (6 bases). Germline V lookup: CDR1 SNHLY, CDR2 FYNNEI. The CDR3 extends over 17 amino acids. Trimming shortened V by 5 bases and J by 0 bases, and 18 bases separated the two germline ends.

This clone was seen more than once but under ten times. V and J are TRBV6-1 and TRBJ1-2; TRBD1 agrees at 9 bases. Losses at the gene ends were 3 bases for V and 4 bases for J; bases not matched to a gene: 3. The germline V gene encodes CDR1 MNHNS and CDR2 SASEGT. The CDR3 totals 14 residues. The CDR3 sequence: CASSEGQGFYGYTF. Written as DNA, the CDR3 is TGTGCCAGCAGTGAGGGACAGGGATTCTATGGCTACACCTTC.

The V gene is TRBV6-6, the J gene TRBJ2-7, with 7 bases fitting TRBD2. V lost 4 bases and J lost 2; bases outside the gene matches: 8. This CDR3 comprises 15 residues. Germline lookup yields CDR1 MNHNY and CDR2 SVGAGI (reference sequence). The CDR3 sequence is CASSSRGDSPYEQYF. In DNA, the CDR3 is TGTGCCAGCAGTTCACGGGGGGATTCCCCCTACGAGCAGTACTTC.

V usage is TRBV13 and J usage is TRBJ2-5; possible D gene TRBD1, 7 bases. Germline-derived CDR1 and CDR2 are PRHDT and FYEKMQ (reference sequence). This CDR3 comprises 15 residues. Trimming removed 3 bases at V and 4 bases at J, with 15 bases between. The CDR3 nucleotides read TGTGCCAGCAGCTTTGGTGGACAGGAGGGAGAGACCCAGTACTTC. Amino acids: CASSFGGQEGETQYF.

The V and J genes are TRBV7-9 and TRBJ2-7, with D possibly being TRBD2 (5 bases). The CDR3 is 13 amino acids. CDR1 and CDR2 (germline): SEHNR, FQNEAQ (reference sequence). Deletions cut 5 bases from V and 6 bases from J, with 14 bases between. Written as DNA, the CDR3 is TGTGCCAGCAGCCTTGCCGGACTTCTCGAGCAGTACTTC. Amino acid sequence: CASSLAGLLEQYF.

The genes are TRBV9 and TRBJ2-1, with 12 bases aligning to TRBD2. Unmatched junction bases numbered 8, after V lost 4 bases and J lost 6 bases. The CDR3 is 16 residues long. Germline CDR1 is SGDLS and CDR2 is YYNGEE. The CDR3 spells CASSSPTSGSSNEQFF. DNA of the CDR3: TGTGCCAGCAGCTCCCCGACTAGCGGGAGTTCCAATGAGCAGTTCTTC.

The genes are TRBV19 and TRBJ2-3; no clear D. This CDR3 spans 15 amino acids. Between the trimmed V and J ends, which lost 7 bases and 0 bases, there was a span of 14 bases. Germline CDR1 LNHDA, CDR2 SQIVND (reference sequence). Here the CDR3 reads CASTSERQSTDTQYF. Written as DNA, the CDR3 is TGTGCCAGTACGTCCGAGCGCCAAAGCACAGATACGCAGTATTTT.

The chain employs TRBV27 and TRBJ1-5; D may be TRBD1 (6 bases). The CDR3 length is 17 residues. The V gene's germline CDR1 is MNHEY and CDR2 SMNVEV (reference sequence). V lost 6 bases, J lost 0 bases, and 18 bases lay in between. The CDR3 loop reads CASSPKGQRYSNQPQHF. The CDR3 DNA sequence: TGTGCCAGCAGCCCTAAAGGACAGAGATATAGCAATCAGCCCCAGCATTTT.

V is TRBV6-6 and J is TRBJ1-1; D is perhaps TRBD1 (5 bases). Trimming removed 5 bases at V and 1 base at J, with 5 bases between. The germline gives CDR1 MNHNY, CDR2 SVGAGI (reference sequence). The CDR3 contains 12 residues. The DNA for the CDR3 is TGTGCCAGCAGTCAGGGGAACACTGAAGCTTTCTTT. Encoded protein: CASSQGNTEAFF.

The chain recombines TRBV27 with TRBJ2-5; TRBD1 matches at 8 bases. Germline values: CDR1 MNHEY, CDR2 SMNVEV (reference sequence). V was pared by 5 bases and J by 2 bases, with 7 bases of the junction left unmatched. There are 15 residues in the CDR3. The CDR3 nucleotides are TGTGCCAGCAGTCCCCTGGGACAGGATCAAGAGACCCAGTACTTC. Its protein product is CASSPLGQDQETQYF.

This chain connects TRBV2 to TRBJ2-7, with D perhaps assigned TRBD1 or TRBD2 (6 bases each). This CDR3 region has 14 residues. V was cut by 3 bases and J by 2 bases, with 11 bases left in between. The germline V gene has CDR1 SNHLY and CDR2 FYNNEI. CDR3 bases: TGTGCCAGCAGTGAGGGGGGCGTTACCTACGAGCAGTACTTC. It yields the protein CASSEGGVTYEQYF.